These 5 T cell receptor beta chains originate from one sample sequenced in a study of neoadjuvant nivolumab and ipilimumab in lung cancer. TCRdb keeps only in-frame clones here, not all; method: immunoSEQ multiplex PCR. The sample lists approximately 17,000 clones, roughly 77% occurring once. The sample consisted of tumor tissue, taken after neoadjuvant nivolumab, alone or with ipilimumab, at or shortly before surgery. These receptors were obtained from an adult with non-small cell lung cancer.

The chain carries TRBV27 and TRBJ1-5; TRBD1 agrees at 9 bases. CDR1 and CDR2 from the germline V gene are MNHEY and SMNVEV (reference sequence). The CDR3 covers 15 residues. Trimming removed 6 bases from V and 3 bases from J; junction bases left unmatched: 6. Here the CDR3 DNA reads TGTGCCAGCAGGACCGGGACAGGGCTCAATCAGCCCCAGCATTTT. Its translation: CASRTGTGLNQPQHF.

This clone was observed a handful of times. The gene calls are TRBV11-2 and TRBJ1-1, with TRBD1 matching 7 bases. The germline CDR1 and CDR2 sequences are SGHAT and FQNNGV. The V gene end was trimmed by 1 base and the J gene end by 9 bases; junction bases not matched to a gene: 2. CDR3 length: 12 residues. The CDR3 nucleotides are TGTGCCAGCAGCTTAGCAGGGGGAAAAGCTTTCTTT. Encoded protein: CASSLAGGKAFF. Full variable domain (missing parts from reference TRBV11-2 and TRBJ1-1): EAGVAQSPRYKIIEKRQSVAFWCNPISGHATLYWYQQILGQGPKLLIQFQNNGVVDDSQLPKDRFSAERLKGVDSTLKIQPAKLEDSAVYLCASSLAGGKAFFGQGTRLTVV.

Comments on this clone: Different DNA sequences within this sample yield the same CDR3. V and J are TRBV27 and TRBJ2-6; D unclear. Trimming cost V 6 bases and J 0 bases, with 0 bases left between them. The CDR3 totals 12 residues. Germline loops: CDR1 MNHEY, CDR2 SMNVEV (reference sequence). The CDR3 DNA sequence: TGTGCCAGCAGCTCTGGGGCCAACGTCCTGACTTTC. Protein: CASSSGANVLTF.

This clone was counted between two and nine times. The V gene is TRBV10-3, the J gene TRBJ1-1, with 7 bases lining up with TRBD1. From germline, CDR1 is ENHRY and CDR2 SYGVKD. V was pared by 5 bases and J by 6 bases, with 6 bases of the junction left unmatched. The CDR3 extends over 13 amino acids. CDR3 amino acids: CAISLTGRAEAFF. In nucleotides, the CDR3 is TGTGCCATCAGTTTGACAGGGCGCGCTGAAGCTTTCTTT.

V and J are TRBV18 and TRBJ1-3, with 9 bases matching TRBD1. The ends lost 2 bases at V and 12 bases at J; junction bases unmatched: 11. Germline V CDR1 and CDR2: KGHSH, LQKENI. There are 15 residues in the CDR3. The CDR3 protein is CASSPSGTGSYIIYF. The DNA for the CDR3 is TGTGCCAGCTCACCATCCGGGACAGGGTCATACATCATATATTTT. Looking up the rest from reference TRBV18 and TRBJ1-3 gives the full variable domain: NAGVMQNPRHLVRRRGQEARLRCSPMKGHSHVYWYRQLPEEGLKFMVYLQKENIIDESGMPKERFSAEFPKEGPSILRIQQVVRGDSAAYFCASSPSGTGSYIIYFGEGSWLTVV.